The present T cell receptor beta chain was sequenced within a study of cytomegalovirus exposure and HLA in healthy donors. Findings and caveats of the study: From TCR beta sequences, most subjects' HLA-A and HLA-B alleles were reportedly predicted accurately.

The CDR3 is made up of 16 amino acids. From germline, CDR1 is SGDLS and CDR2 YYNGEE. Regarding this clone: Its specificity is not known. The germline gene is not matched at one end of the junction; a read error may be the cause.

It was with 60 Vbeta and 13 Jbeta primers that the PCR ran. Measured with immunoSEQ multiplex PCR; TCRdb has only the in-frame clones, and not every one. The sample gives about 89,000 clones, roughly three quarters of which show up once; roughly 3.6% is in the top ten. The V call is TRBV9, the J call TRBJ1-6; D possibly corresponds to TRBD1 (6 bases). Specimen: PBMCs. The TCR originated in a man aged 25-45 years in good health and CMV-seronegative. In DNA form, the CDR3 reads TGTGCCAGTAGCGCCCAGGACAGTCGAACTAATTCACCCCTCCACTTT. Its translation: CASSAQDSRTNSPLHF.